This T cell receptor (beta chain) was recovered during a study of control samples from healthy donors and cancer patients. Measured with immunoSEQ multiplex PCR; TCRdb has only the in-frame clones, and not every one. The sample lists 200,000 to 250,000 clones; 90% to 95% were seen once. V lost 6 bases and J lost 0, with 5 bases in between. This CDR3 is built from 12 residues. Germline V gives CDR1 SNHLY, CDR2 FYNNEI. The chain recombines TRBV2 with TRBJ2-5; D uncertain. This TCR derives from a man aged 50 or older in good health. The material sequenced was blood. For the CDR3, the DNA is TGTGCCAGCAGGCTCTACCAAGAGACCCAGTACTTC. This translates into CASRLYQETQYF.